The 22 T cell receptor beta chains presented below share a single source sample, sequenced in a study of molecular identifiers for immune sequencing clone quantification. TCRdb analysed the PCR reads with MiXCR anew, one entry per CDR3 protein. The sample lists more than 85,000 distinct CDR3 sequences; about a third were seen once. The sample was naive CD8+ T cells from blood, with Jurkat cell RNA spiked in. Subset of the sample: FACS-sorted CD8+CD4-CCR7+CD45RA+ naive T cells. Receptors were obtained from a human donor in good health. Some libraries in this study had Jurkat cell RNA spiked in.

This clonotype was seen ten or more times. The genes are TRBV5-1 and TRBJ2-5; D remains ambiguous. The germline V gene encodes CDR1 SGHRS and CDR2 YFSETQ. Trimming stripped 0 bases from V and 1 base from J, with 7 bases between. This CDR3 region has 14 residues. The chain's CDR3 is CASSLETVQETQYF. Here the CDR3 DNA reads TGCGCCAGCAGCTTGGAGACGGTCCAAGAGACCCAGTACTTC. The full variable domain, rest sourced from reference TRBV5-1 and TRBJ2-5, is KAGVTQTPRYLIKTRGQQVTLSCSPISGHRSVSWYQQTPGQGLQFLFEYFSETQRNKGNFPGRFSGRQFSNSRSEMNVSTLELGDSALYLCASSLETVQETQYFGPGTRLLVL.

Remarks on this clonotype: Being one base from a much bigger clone, this may be a read error. The genes are TRBV29-1 and TRBJ2-2; 10 nucleotides match TRBD2. Germline assignment: CDR1 SQVTM and CDR2 ANQGSEA. The CDR3 is 13 amino acids. In DNA, the CDR3 is TGCAGCGTGAGCGGGAGGGACACCGGGGAGCTGTATTTT. Its translation is CSVSGRDTGELYF.

This chain joins TRBV6-2 or TRBV6-3 and TRBJ2-5; D is ambiguous. V was cut by 0 bases and J by 0 bases, with 20 bases left in between. The CDR3 is 19 amino acids. The germline V gene has CDR1 MNHEY and CDR2 SVGEGT. In DNA, the CDR3 is TGTGCCAGCAGTTACTCGAAGAACTGTTTCCCGCGAGACCAAGAGACCCAGTACTTC. Translated: CASSYSKNCFPRDQETQYF.

This clonotype turned up a few times. This chain connects TRBV12-3 or TRBV12-4 to TRBJ1-1; tentative D call: TRBD1 (6 bases). The CDR3 extends over 15 amino acids. Trimming cost V 5 bases and J 0 bases, with 13 bases left between them. The CDR3 nucleotides are TGTGCCAGCAGTGAGACAGGACGGCTGAACACTGAAGCTTTCTTT. Translated, it gives CASSETGRLNTEAFF.

The chain couples TRBV5-6 to TRBJ2-7, with D possibly being TRBD1 or TRBD2 (5 bases each). Trimming took 3 bases from V and 2 from J, leaving 15 bases between them. From germline, CDR1 is SGHDT and CDR2 YYEEEE. The CDR3 totals 15 residues. Written as DNA, the CDR3 is TGTGCCAGCAGCTCTAGGGACCTTATAACCTACGAGCAGTACTTC. Translated, it gives CASSSRDLITYEQYF.

Concerning this clonotype: The junction departs from germline at one end; a sequencing error may be responsible. V gene TRBV4-2 combines with J gene TRBJ2-7, with D tentatively TRBD2 (5 bases). This CDR3 spans 13 amino acids. Germline CDR1 and CDR2: LGHNA and YNFKEQ. Written as DNA, the CDR3 is TGTGCCAGCAGCCCCGGAGGTGGGTACGCGCAGTACTTC. Protein sequence: CASSPGGGYAQYF.

This clonotype appeared many times. V usage is TRBV14 and J usage is TRBJ2-7; 7 positions match TRBD1. After removal of 3 bases from V and 7 bases from J, the junction contained 12 bases not matched to a gene. CDR1 is SGHDN, CDR2 FVKESK, per germline. CDR3 length: 15 amino acids. This CDR3 reads CASSHVRQGVREQYF. The CDR3 nucleotides read TGTGCCAGCAGCCACGTGCGACAGGGCGTCCGGGAGCAGTACTTC.

This clonotype was detected a few times. The rearrangement links TRBV6-1 to TRBJ1-4; 8 bases are shared with TRBD1. There are 16 residues in the CDR3. Trimming cost V 6 bases and J 0 bases; bases outside gene matches: 6. Germline-derived CDR1 and CDR2 are MNHNS and SASEGT. CDR3 amino acids: CASRDDRGPTNEKLFF. The CDR3 DNA reads as TGTGCCAGCAGGGACGACAGGGGACCAACTAATGAAAAACTGTTTTTT.

The V gene is TRBV5-1, the J gene TRBJ2-7, with D possibly being TRBD2 (7 bases). The CDR3 has 14 amino acids. Germline V gene lookup returns CDR1 SGHRS and CDR2 YFSETQ. Trimming removed 2 bases from V and 8 bases from J, with 17 bases in between. CDR3 sequence: CASSLGKSGDKQYF. The DNA for the CDR3 is TGCGCCAGCAGCTTAGGAAAAAGCGGGGACAAGCAGTACTTC.

The chain couples TRBV12-3 or TRBV12-4 to TRBJ2-7; TRBD2 is a possible D gene (5 bases). The CDR3 has 14 residues. V lost 3 bases to trimming and J lost 5 bases, with 14 bases between them. CDR3 sequence (DNA): TGTGCCAGCAGTTTGGACGGTCGGGATGACGAGCAGTACTTC. It encodes CASSLDGRDDEQYF.

The J gene is TRBJ1-1, the V gene TRBV4-3; D is unresolved. Per germline, CDR1 LGHNA and CDR2 YSLEER. V was pared by 0 bases and J by 1 base, with 9 bases between. This CDR3 region has 15 residues. The CDR3 nucleotides are TGCGCCAGCAGCCAAGACCCCATAAGGAACACTGAAGCTTTCTTT. Residues: CASSQDPIRNTEAFF.

Notes on this clonotype: Possible read error: a much larger clone is one base away. The chain links TRBV4-3 to TRBJ2-1; tentatively, D is TRBD1 (5 bases). CDR3 length equals 14 residues. The germline V gene has CDR1 LGHNA and CDR2 YSLEER. The CDR3 loop reads CASSQDGVRGEQIF. The CDR3 nucleotides read TGCGCCAGCAGCCAAGATGGAGTAAGGGGTGAGCAGATCTTC.

Comments on this clonotype: A junction end diverges from the germline sequence, so it may reflect a read error. The V gene is TRBV6-5, the J gene TRBJ2-3; 9 bases fit TRBD2. The CDR3 spans 17 residues. Germline V lookup: CDR1 MNHEY, CDR2 SVGAGI. This CDR3 is CACSYSTTSGRTDTQYF. The CDR3 DNA reads as TGTGCCTGCAGTTACTCGACAACTAGCGGGCGCACAGATACGCAGTATTTT.

In this sample, this clonotype turned up many times. The V gene is TRBV12-3 or TRBV12-4, the J gene TRBJ2-6; D not certain. The ends were cut back, 1 base at V and 4 bases at J, with 14 bases in the middle. CDR3 size: 17 residues. The CDR3 region has the DNA TGTGCCAGCAGTTTAGTTGGGCTGACGTCCGGGGCCAACGTCCTGACTTTC. Translated: CASSLVGLTSGANVLTF.

The chain has TRBV11-2 and TRBJ1-1, with TRBD1 identical over 8 bases. The V gene end was trimmed by 5 bases and the J gene end by 2 bases; junction bases not matched to a gene: 7. This CDR3 has 15 residues. The germline CDR1 and CDR2 sequences are SGHAT and FQNNGV. The CDR3 coding sequence is TGTGCCAGCAGCAGCGACGACAGGGGAAACACTGAAGCTTTCTTT. Translating gives CASSSDDRGNTEAFF.

A few counts support this clonotype. With a much larger clone just one base away, this may be a read error. J is TRBJ1-1 and V is TRBV7-2; 8 bases are a match to TRBD1. CDR3 size: 18 residues. Germline-derived CDR1 and CDR2 are SGHTA and FQGNSA. V lost 1 base, J lost 0 bases, and 10 bases stayed unmatched. Here the CDR3 reads CASSLGWDRRDLNTEAFF. Written as DNA, the CDR3 is TGTGCCAGCAGCTTAGGGTGGGACAGGCGCGATTTGAACACTGAAGCTTTCTTT.

This chain connects TRBV6-2 or TRBV6-3 to TRBJ2-3; D is unresolved. The CDR3 consists of 10 residues. CDR1 and CDR2 from the germline V gene are MNHEY and SVGEGT. Deletions cut 8 bases from V and 10 bases from J, with 10 bases between. This chain's CDR3 is CASESDAQYF. CDR3 coding DNA: TGTGCCAGCGAGTCTGATGCGCAGTATTTT.

Notes on this clonotype: One junction end disagrees with the germline gene, perhaps due to a read error. The rearrangement joins TRBV20-1 to TRBJ2-1; TRBD2 agrees at 11 bases. CDR3 length: 15 residues. Germline loops: CDR1 DFQATT, CDR2 SNEGSKA (reference sequence). Here the CDR3 DNA reads TGCAGTGCTAGAGATTTAGCGGGAGGGCCCCATGAGCTGTTCTTC. This codes for CSARDLAGGPHELFF.

A single count supports this clonotype. This may arise from a read error, as a much more abundant clone is one base away. The CDR3, as DNA: TGCAGTGCCCATGACCGAAGCCCAGACTATGGCTACACCTTC. It yields the protein CSAHDRSPDYGYTF. The rearrangement joins TRBV20-1 to TRBJ1-2; no clear D gene. The CDR3 loop spans 14 amino acids. Trimming stripped 6 bases from V and 3 bases from J, with 17 bases between. Germline assignment: CDR1 DFQATT and CDR2 SNEGSKA (reference sequence).

There are many counts of this clonotype. The chain carries TRBV7-8 and TRBJ2-3; D gene uncertain. The CDR3 consists of 15 residues. The ends were cut back, 4 bases at V and 0 bases at J, with 11 bases in the middle. The germline V gene encodes CDR1 SGHVS and CDR2 FQNEAQ. Here the CDR3 DNA reads TGTGCCAGCAGCTACCCCCAGTTAAGCACAGATACGCAGTATTTT. Its protein product is CASSYPQLSTDTQYF.

This clonotype was seen only a few times. V gene TRBV13 combines with J gene TRBJ2-7, with 8 bases fitting TRBD1. Unmatched junction bases numbered 12, after V lost 5 bases and J lost 0 bases. This CDR3 spans 17 amino acids. Germline V gene data show CDR1 as PRHDT and CDR2 as FYEKMQ (reference sequence). The CDR3 bases are TGTGCCAGCAGCCAGGAAGCGGGCAGGGGGCACTCCTACGAGCAGTACTTC. Its translation is CASSQEAGRGHSYEQYF.

The genes are TRBV29-1 and TRBJ2-3; D is uncertain. Germline lookup yields CDR1 SQVTM and CDR2 ANQGSEA. This CDR3 contains 14 residues. Trimming pared 7 bases from V and 0 bases from J, leaving 14 bases between. CDR3 in amino acids: CSGAGRLSTDTQYF. The DNA of the CDR3 is TGCAGCGGGGCTGGGCGGCTTAGCACAGATACGCAGTATTTT.